Described below is a single TCR beta chain sequence and its context. The sample holds other DNA sequences that translate to the same CDR3. This specimen comes from a study of shared clonotypes between healthy human individuals. The study separated CD4+ cells into CD45RA+ naive and CD45RA-negative memory subsets. Using immunoSEQ multiplex PCR, the repertoire was profiled, and TCRdb retains in-frame clones only, with some absent. The sample records 2,500,000 or so clones, 90% to 95% being singletons. V gave up 3 bases and J gave up 2 bases, with 4 bases separating them. The CDR3 covers 13 residues. CDR1 is SGHTA and CDR2 is FQGNSA in the germline V gene.

The rearrangement links TRBV7-2 to TRBJ2-2; no definite D call. The sample taken for sequencing was naive CD4+ T cells from PBMCs. Subset of the sample: CD45RA+ positively selected. The TCR comes from a man aged 18 to 30 in good health. Some clones in this sample may be carry-over from other donors' samples. The chain's CDR3 is CASSLENTGELFF. The CDR3 bases are TGTGCCAGCAGCTTGGAAAACACCGGGGAGCTGTTTTTT.